This note documents a single TCR beta chain sequence. Germline V gene sequence: CDR1 LGHNA, CDR2 YSLEER. The V end was cut by 5 bases, the J end by 5 bases, with 21 bases between. The CDR3 contains 16 residues. Unstimulated Tregs (CD4+CD25+CD127-) and CD4+CD25- non-Tregs were sorted from PBMCs. Using immunoSEQ multiplex PCR, the repertoire was profiled, and TCRdb retains in-frame clones only, with some absent. This table has about 110,000 clones, 90% appearing once. This sample was included in a study of Tregs in tolerant kidney transplant recipients. Material: CD4+ T cells from blood, obtained before the transplant. This chain uses TRBV4-3 with TRBJ2-5; a weak D match, TRBD1 (6 bases). This clonotype was sampled from a human donor who received a combined kidney and bone marrow transplant. CDR3 sequence (DNA): TGCGCCAGCAGCGTTACTTGGACAGCAAAAAGGGAGACCCAGTACTTC. This translates into CASSVTWTAKRETQYF.